The T cell receptor beta chain described here comes from a study of T cell clonotyping in hematopoietic cell transplantation. Study-level results: Broader posttransplant TCR repertoire diversity was predicted by graft donor and pretransplant recipient Inverse Simpson Index values.

This clone was counted a single time. Its antigen is unidentified. V lost 1 base, J lost 4 bases, and 13 bases lay in between. The CDR3 is 15 residues long. Germline assignment: CDR1 MNHEY and CDR2 SMNVEV (reference sequence). This table comes from immunoSEQ multiplex PCR, and its TCRdb copy is limited to in-frame clones, with some not included. The data hold roughly 15,000 clones, with 75% to 90% observed a single time. This receptor was identified in a man in his fifties in good health. Some clones in this sample may be carry-over from other donors' samples. Source material: peripheral blood mononuclear cells. V is TRBV27 and J is TRBJ1-2; D is possibly TRBD1 (6 bases). In DNA, the CDR3 is TGTGCCAGCAGTTTATTACCGGACAGAGGCTATGGCTACACCTTC. It is translated as CASSLLPDRGYGYTF.